The sequence of this T cell receptor (beta chain) was determined in a study of blood T cell repertoires in COVID-19. The wider study: The origin of the acute and convalescent COVID-19 samples was the United States, Italy and Spain. PBMCs, B-cell-depleted T cells, or T cells were the source of the cDNA or gDNA that made up the material.

Between the trimmed V and J ends, which lost 7 bases and 5 bases, there was a span of 8 bases. The CDR3 spans 11 residues. Germline assignment: CDR1 SGHAT and CDR2 FQNNGV. In the authors' methods: Estimates of nucleated cell counts were drawn from the amplification of reference gene primers. Clones were sequenced by immunoSEQ multiplex PCR, and TCRdb holds only the in-frame ones, with some missing. From that table come the V and J calls and clone size; the DNA was used to work out D and trimming. The table records 200,000 to 250,000 clones, approximately 80% of them present only once. V and J are TRBV11-2 and TRBJ2-5; D gene unclear. The sample was peripheral blood. This clonotype was obtained from a human donor in a cohort sampled during active COVID-19. CDR3 DNA sequence: TGTGCCAGCACGGAGAGGGAGACCCAGTACTTC. Translating gives CASTERETQYF.